The 14 T cell receptor beta chains below were found in one sample sequenced in a study of early T cells in non-severe SARS-CoV-2 infection. TCRdb reanalysed the 5' RACE reads using MiXCR and keeps one entry per CDR3 protein. Found here are around 80,000 distinct CDR3 sequences, less than 15% of them singletons; the top ten hold 6%. The sample taken for sequencing was whole blood. The source is an adult who was a healthcare worker with PCR-confirmed SARS-CoV-2 infection or an uninfected control (not recorded which).

This clonotype was picked up a small number of times. V gene TRBV4-1 combines with J gene TRBJ2-1; D gene unclear. Germline-derived CDR1 and CDR2 are MGHRA and YSYEKL. The V end lost 1 base, the J end lost 4 bases, and 5 bases lay between the germline ends. The CDR3 is 13 residues long. The CDR3 loop is CASSQARYNEQFF. CDR3 in DNA: TGCGCCAGCAGCCAAGCTAGGTACAATGAGCAGTTCTTC.

V and J are TRBV6-5 and TRBJ1-1; 7 nucleotides match TRBD1. CDR3 length: 14 residues. Germline V gene sequence: CDR1 MNHEY, CDR2 SVGAGI. The V gene end was trimmed by 8 bases and the J gene end by 0 bases; junction bases not matched to a gene: 6. CDR3 bases: TGTGCCAGCGGGTGGGACAGCATGAACACTGAAGCTTTCTTT. This translates into CASGWDSMNTEAFF.

The chain recombines TRBV5-1 with TRBJ2-7, with D unclear. There are 18 residues in the CDR3. Trimming removed 0 bases at V and 0 bases at J, with 19 bases between. Germline CDR1 reads SGHRS; CDR2 reads YFSETQ. In nucleotides, the CDR3 is TGCGCCAGCAGCTTGGACCCTGACGGACGGCCAAGCTCCTACGAGCAGTACTTC. This translates into CASSLDPDGRPSSYEQYF.

The chain employs TRBV7-9 and TRBJ1-2, with 10 positions matching TRBD1. CDR3 length: 15 amino acids. Germline V gene lookup returns CDR1 SEHNR and CDR2 FQNEAQ (reference sequence). V gave up 3 bases and J gave up 7 bases; unmatched junction bases: 8. Written as DNA, the CDR3 is TGTGCCAGCAGCTTCCTCGACAGGGGGCCCAGTGGCTACACCTTC. Translating it yields CASSFLDRGPSGYTF.

This clonotype has just one count. V usage is TRBV5-1 and J usage is TRBJ2-7; TRBD2 aligns across 13 bases. V trimming: 4 bases; J trimming: 7 bases; junction bases outside the gene matches: 8. The CDR3 loop spans 15 amino acids. Germline V gene lookup returns CDR1 SGHRS and CDR2 YFSETQ. The CDR3 region is CASSPGTSGAGEQYF. The DNA for the CDR3 is TGCGCCAGCAGCCCAGGGACTAGCGGGGCCGGGGAGCAGTACTTC.

This clonotype occurred a few times. The chain joins TRBV28 to TRBJ2-7, with TRBD2 as a possible D gene (6 bases). The CDR3 length is 16 residues. From germline, CDR1 is MDHEN and CDR2 SYDVKM. Trimming removed 2 bases at V and 2 bases at J, with 16 bases between. The CDR3 region is CASSLRGRGGPYEQYF. Written as DNA, the CDR3 is TGTGCCAGCAGTTTAAGGGGACGGGGAGGCCCCTACGAGCAGTACTTC.

This clonotype was seen just once. The chain employs TRBV7-6 and TRBJ2-1, with 10 positions matching TRBD2. Germline CDR1 and CDR2: SGHVS and FNYEAQ. The CDR3 extends over 16 amino acids. The V segment lost 2 bases and the J segment 3 bases; nucleotides outside the gene matches: 4. The chain's CDR3 is CASSLKGLAFYNEQFF. Here the CDR3 DNA reads TGTGCCAGCAGCTTAAAGGGACTAGCGTTCTACAATGAGCAGTTCTTC.

This clonotype has more than one count but fewer than ten. CDR3 nucleotides: TGTGCCAGCAGTAGGGGGAGCGGCATTCAGTACTTC. Translating gives CASSRGSGIQYF. This rearrangement joins TRBV12-3 or TRBV12-4 to TRBJ2-4; TRBD1 might be the D (6 bases). Between the trimmed V and J ends, which lost 5 bases and 9 bases, there was a span of 11 bases. The CDR3 extends over 12 amino acids.

V and J are TRBV20-1 and TRBJ2-3; no reliable D call. V shed 1 base and J shed 4 bases, with 0 bases lying between them. CDR3 length equals 10 residues. Looked up from germline, CDR1 is DFQATT and CDR2 is SNEGSKA (reference sequence). The CDR3 loop is CSARADTQYF. DNA of the CDR3: TGCAGTGCTAGAGCAGATACGCAGTATTTT.

The chain has TRBV27 and TRBJ1-1; no clear D gene. Between the trimmed V and J ends, which lost 2 bases and 1 base, there was a span of 8 bases. The CDR3 covers 14 residues. CDR1 is MNHEY, CDR2 SMNVEV, per germline (reference sequence). CDR3 DNA sequence: TGTGCCAGCAGTTTAGTTTCCGGGAACACTGAAGCTTTCTTT. Amino acids: CASSLVSGNTEAFF.

The chain carries TRBV7-9 and TRBJ2-7, with 10 bases matching TRBD1. Germline V gives CDR1 SEHNR, CDR2 FQNEAQ (reference sequence). This CDR3 has 15 residues. With V trimmed by 3 bases and J by 6 bases, 8 bases remained unmatched. CDR3 nucleotide sequence: TGTGCCAGCAGCTTCCCCGGGGACAGGGGTGTCGAGCAGTACTTC. It translates to CASSFPGDRGVEQYF.

This clonotype was recorded a few times. This chain uses TRBV7-2 with TRBJ1-1; D possibly corresponds to TRBD1 (5 bases). The CDR3 sequence is 12 residues long. V lost 5 bases and J 5 bases, leaving 9 bases between the germline ends. CDR1 is SGHTA, CDR2 FQGNSA, per germline. Here the CDR3 DNA reads TGTGCCAGCAGCCCCCGGGGGACTGAAGCTTTCTTT. Translation: CASSPRGTEAFF.

This clonotype showed up just a few times. The rearrangement links TRBV4-1 to TRBJ2-7; 7 bases map to TRBD1. Trimming at V came to 0 bases and at J to 5 bases, leaving 10 bases not matched to a gene. Germline values: CDR1 MGHRA, CDR2 YSYEKL. This CDR3 region has 16 residues. DNA for the CDR3: TGCGCCAGCAGCCAAGACCGTGGGTCTACAGGGGACGAGCAGTACTTC. It codes for CASSQDRGSTGDEQYF.

This clonotype was seen a few times. The rearrangement links TRBV10-2 to TRBJ2-5; D is unclear. Trimming stripped 4 bases from V and 1 base from J, with 7 bases between. Germline V gene data show CDR1 as WSHSY and CDR2 as SAAADI. This CDR3 region has 13 residues. The CDR3 sequence is CASSGHTQETQYF. CDR3 nucleotide sequence: TGCGCCAGCAGTGGTCACACCCAAGAGACCCAGTACTTC.